One sample yielded the 29 T cell receptor beta chains listed below, sequenced in a study of prognosis after radiotherapy for stage I lung cancer. Multiplex PCR, run in two rounds, amplified TCR beta CDR3 from genomic DNA. It was primers specific to each TRBV and TRBJ gene that first-round PCR used. TCRdb reprocessed the multiplex PCR reads with MiXCR, giving one entry per CDR3 protein. The sample lists around 51,000 distinct CDR3 sequences; less than 35% were seen once. Source: PBMCs, taken before or after stereotactic body radiation therapy (not recorded which). The receptors derive from a donor aged 50 or older with non-small cell lung cancer.

For the CDR3, the DNA is TGCAGCGTTGTACGGGGCACTGAAGCTTTCTTT. This sequence encodes CSVVRGTEAFF. The chain links TRBV29-1 to TRBJ1-1, with unresolved D. The V end was cut by 4 bases, the J end by 4 bases, with 7 bases between. CDR1 and CDR2 from the germline V gene are SQVTM and ANQGSEA. This CDR3 comprises 11 residues.

This clonotype was detected ten times or more. The rearrangement joins TRBV12-3 or TRBV12-4 to TRBJ1-1; 7 bases line up with TRBD1. Trimming at V came to 4 bases and at J to 5 bases, leaving 4 bases not matched to a gene. This CDR3 is 13 amino acids long. The CDR3 DNA is TGTGCCAGCAGTTCAGGGGGAAAGACTGAAGCTTTCTTT. Encoded protein: CASSSGGKTEAFF.

V is TRBV7-2 and J is TRBJ2-3; 10 bases are a match to TRBD2. The germline gives CDR1 SGHTA, CDR2 FQGNSA. V trimming: 6 bases; J trimming: 4 bases; junction bases outside the gene matches: 16. The CDR3 covers 18 residues. The CDR3: CASRQQGAASGRADTQYF. The CDR3 bases are TGTGCCAGCAGACAACAAGGTGCGGCTAGCGGGAGAGCAGATACGCAGTATTTT.

Of note for this clonotype: This may come from a read error, since a much larger clone is one base off. This chain joins TRBV28 and TRBJ2-5; no firm D call. The CDR3 covers 11 residues. CDR1 is MDHEN and CDR2 is SYDVKM in the germline V gene. For the CDR3, the DNA is TGTGCCAGCATAGCCCAAGAGACCAAGTACTTC. Translation gives CASIAQETKYF.

This clonotype was recorded many times. The chain joins TRBV28 to TRBJ2-3; no firm D call. V dropped 11 bases and J dropped 4 bases, with 10 bases sitting between them. Germline CDR1 is MDHEN and CDR2 is SYDVKM. The CDR3 runs to 11 residues. This chain's CDR3 is CAYAKADTQYF. In DNA form, the CDR3 reads TGTGCCTACGCCAAGGCAGATACGCAGTATTTT.

The chain uses TRBV12-3 or TRBV12-4 and TRBJ1-1; the D is unclear. The length of the CDR3 is 16 residues. Trimming shortened V by 5 bases and J by 1 base, and 17 bases separated the two germline ends. The CDR3 DNA reads TGTGCCAGCAGTCACTTAGGTCTATGGGGGAACACTGAAGCTTTCTTT. This codes for CASSHLGLWGNTEAFF.

This clonotype was observed many times. The V call is TRBV3-1, the J call TRBJ1-2; TRBD1 agrees at 7 bases. Trimming took 3 bases from V and 7 from J; bases not matched to a gene: 8. The V gene's germline CDR1 is LGHDT and CDR2 YNNKEL (reference sequence). CDR3 length equals 14 residues. The CDR3 DNA follows: TGTGCCAGCAGCCAGTACAGGGGATGGTCTGGCTACACCTTC. Translated, it gives CASSQYRGWSGYTF.

Concerning this clonotype: Germline is not matched at one junction end, which may reflect a read error. This chain joins TRBV5-1 and TRBJ2-2; no clear D. Per the germline V gene, CDR1 is SGHRS and CDR2 is YFSETQ. The CDR3 extends over 16 amino acids. CDR3 amino acids: CASSLVTGSRTVELFF. Written as DNA, the CDR3 is TGCGCCAGCAGCTTGGTTACGGGTTCTAGGACCGTGGAGCTGTTTTTT. Using reference TRBV5-1 and TRBJ2-2 for the parts outside the CDR3, the full variable domain is KAGVTQTPRYLIKTRGQQVTLSCSPISGHRSVSWYQQTPGQGLQFLFEYFSETQRNKGNFPGRFSGRQFSNSRSEMNVSTLELGDSALYLCASSLVTGSRTVELFFGEGSRLTVL.

Comment on this clonotype: A much larger clone lies a single base off, so this may be a read error. The chain recombines TRBV7-2 with TRBJ1-1, with D hard to call. The length of the CDR3 is 11 residues. Germline CDR1 is SGHTA and CDR2 is FQGNSA. The CDR3 here is CASTLTQQDFF. The CDR3 DNA is TGTGCCAGCACCTTAACCCAGCAGGATTTCTTT.

Many counts were recorded for this clonotype. The chain combines TRBV27 with TRBJ2-7; D unresolved. The CDR3 runs 13 residues. The V end lost 7 bases, the J end lost 3 bases, and 13 bases lay between the germline ends. Germline assignment: CDR1 MNHEY and CDR2 SMNVEV (reference sequence). CDR3 protein: CASKYTLGYEQYF. The DNA of the CDR3 is TGTGCCAGCAAATACACGTTGGGCTACGAGCAGTACTTC.

This clonotype has at least ten counts. This chain links TRBV6-1 with TRBJ2-1, with 7 bases lining up with TRBD2. The CDR3 length is 15 residues. With V trimmed by 4 bases and J by 7 bases, 10 bases remained unmatched. CDR1 is MNHNS and CDR2 is SASEGT in the germline V gene. The CDR3 nucleotides read TGTGCCAGCAGTGCGAGGGAGGGCCTTTTTAATGAGCAGTTCTTC. It translates to CASSAREGLFNEQFF.

For this clonotype: Since a far larger clone is one base different, this is likely a read error. CDR3 sequence: CASSDETGVVTEAFF. The CDR3 bases are TGTGCCAGCAGTGATGAGACAGGGGTGGTCACTGAAGCTTTCTTT. The genes are TRBV6-2 or TRBV6-3 and TRBJ1-1; TRBD1 matches at 8 bases. CDR3 length: 15 residues. Unmatched junction bases numbered 9, after V lost 5 bases and J lost 4 bases. The germline V gene encodes CDR1 MNHEY and CDR2 SVGEGT.

The chain couples TRBV5-1 to TRBJ2-2; D might be TRBD1 or TRBD2, each matching 5 bases. Between the trimmed V and J ends, which lost 1 base and 4 bases, there was a span of 14 bases. This CDR3 comprises 16 residues. CDR1 SGHRS and CDR2 YFSETQ come from the germline V gene. The CDR3 region has the DNA TGCGCCAGCAGCTTGAGGGGACGGGTGTCCACCGGGGAGCTGTTTTTT. Its protein is CASSLRGRVSTGELFF.

This clonotype has at least ten counts. The genes are TRBV20-1 and TRBJ1-5; D might be TRBD1 (6 bases). The CDR3 is 15 amino acids. In germline, CDR1 is DFQATT, CDR2 SNEGSKA (reference sequence). V was pared by 2 bases and J by 5 bases, with 16 bases between. The CDR3 DNA is TGCAGTGCTAGACCCCCTGGGGGGGCAGATCAGCCCCAGCATTTT. Translated, it gives CSARPPGGADQPQHF.

By sample share, this clonotype is medium-sized. The chain uses TRBV7-2 and TRBJ2-7; D is uncertain. CDR3 length: 14 residues. V lost 1 base and J lost 2, with 9 bases in between. In germline, CDR1 is SGHTA, CDR2 FQGNSA. CDR3 protein: CASSLGRAAYEQYF. CDR3 bases: TGTGCCAGCAGCTTAGGCCGGGCCGCCTACGAGCAGTACTTC.

This clonotype was seen at least ten times. The V and J genes are TRBV28 and TRBJ2-3; D call uncertain. With 5 bases removed from V and 0 bases from J, the gap between germline ends came to 18 bases. Looked up from germline, CDR1 is MDHEN and CDR2 is SYDVKM. The CDR3 runs to 17 residues. CDR3 coding DNA: TGTGCCAGCAGTACCCGAGGTTGGTTTTCTAGCACAGATACGCAGTATTTT. Amino acid sequence: CASSTRGWFSSTDTQYF.

This clonotype was recorded at least ten times. The V call is TRBV7-2, the J call TRBJ2-7, with no clear D. The CDR3 runs to 13 residues. V lost 4 bases to trimming and J lost 4 bases, with 11 bases between them. Per germline, CDR1 SGHTA and CDR2 FQGNSA. The CDR3 nucleotides are TGTGCCAGCAGCTCGAGACTTGAATACGAGCAGTACTTC. It specifies CASSSRLEYEQYF.

With regard to this clonotype: This likely traces to a read error, being one base from a far larger clone. V gene TRBV7-9 combines with J gene TRBJ2-1, with 7 nucleotides matching TRBD2. There are 14 residues in the CDR3. Germline V gene sequence: CDR1 SEHNR, CDR2 FQNEAQ (reference sequence). The CDR3 DNA reads TGTGCCAGCAGCTTAGTTGCGGGAGACAATGAGCATTTCTTC. Translating it yields CASSLVAGDNEHFF. The complete variable domain, with remaining parts taken from reference TRBV7-9 and TRBJ2-1, reads DTGVSQNPRHKITKRGQNVTFRCDPISEHNRLYWYRQTLGQGPEFLTYFQNEAQLEKSRLLSDRFSAERPKGSFSTLEIQRTEQGDSAMYLCASSLVAGDNEHFFGPGTRLTVL.

This clonotype has at least ten counts. The chain employs TRBV4-3 and TRBJ2-2; 12 nucleotides align to TRBD2. From germline, CDR1 is LGHNA and CDR2 YSLEER. The CDR3 has 16 residues. J gave up 7 bases and V 2 bases, and 5 bases lay outside the gene matches. The CDR3 region has the DNA TGCGCCAGCAGCCAAAGAACTAGCGGGAGGAGCGGGGAGCTGTTTTTT. Translating gives CASSQRTSGRSGELFF.

This clonotype came up many times. The V and J genes are TRBV4-2 and TRBJ2-7; 12 nucleotides match TRBD2. The junction had 4 bases not matched to a gene; V was cut back by 4 bases and J by 6 bases. The CDR3 totals 14 residues. The germline V gene encodes CDR1 LGHNA and CDR2 YNFKEQ. This CDR3 is CASSPSGRASEQYF. The CDR3 DNA sequence: TGTGCCAGCAGCCCTAGCGGGAGGGCCTCCGAGCAGTACTTC.

As to this clonotype: One end of the junction does not line up with germline, which may come from a read error. CDR3 in amino acids: CASSKQGWDTEASF. CDR3 bases: TGTGCCAGCAGTAAACAGGGTTGGGACACTGAAGCTTCCTTT. The gene calls are TRBV6-1 and TRBJ1-1; maybe TRBD1 (6 bases). The CDR3 loop spans 14 amino acids. Per germline, CDR1 MNHNS and CDR2 SASEGT.

This clonotype was counted at least ten times. The chain links TRBV27 to TRBJ2-7, with D perhaps matching TRBD2 (5 bases). Trimming left V 6 bases short and J 3 bases short, with 18 bases between. Looked up from germline, CDR1 is MNHEY and CDR2 is SMNVEV (reference sequence). The CDR3 has 15 amino acids. The CDR3 nucleotides are TGTGCCAGCAGGGGATTGGGCAGCGGCTTCTACGAGCAGTACTTC. Protein: CASRGLGSGFYEQYF.

Details on this clonotype: A far bigger clonotype differs at one base, so this is likely a read error. The rearrangement links TRBV6-9 to TRBJ2-1; D is ambiguous. CDR1 is MNHGY and CDR2 is SVAAGI in the germline V gene. The CDR3 runs 12 residues. CDR3 region: CASSYGFNERFF. The CDR3 DNA sequence: TGTGCCAGCAGTTACGGTTTCAATGAGCGGTTCTTC.

The genes are TRBV7-3 and TRBJ2-7; D is perhaps TRBD2 (6 bases). Germline CDR1 reads SGHTA; CDR2 reads FQGTGA. With 6 bases removed from V and 2 bases from J, the gap between germline ends came to 17 bases. This CDR3 comprises 15 residues. CDR3 bases: TGTGCCAGCAGTTCCTCGGGGGTGTTTACCTACGAGCAGTACTTC. Its translation: CASSSSGVFTYEQYF. Full variable domain (outside the CDR3, taken from reference TRBV7-3 and TRBJ2-7): GAGVSQTPSNKVTEKGKYVELRCDPISGHTALYWYRQSLGQGPEFLIYFQGTGAADDSGLPNDRFFAVRPEGSVSTLKIQRTERGDSAVYLCASSSSGVFTYEQYFGPGTRLTVT.

This clonotype was picked up a small number of times. This chain joins TRBV4-1 and TRBJ2-4; the match to TRBD1 covers 8 bases. The CDR3 covers 14 residues. Germline CDR1 MGHRA, CDR2 YSYEKL. Germline trimming cut 5 bases from V and 9 bases from J; bases unmatched to any gene: 9. The CDR3, as DNA: TGCGCCAGCAGCAGCGGACAGGGCCGGAGCATTCAGTACTTC. Translating it yields CASSSGQGRSIQYF.

The chain has TRBV20-1 and TRBJ2-3; 8 bases align to TRBD1. The CDR3 covers 13 residues. Germline V gene data show CDR1 as DFQATT and CDR2 as SNEGSKA (reference sequence). V lost 5 bases, J lost 4 bases, and 5 bases stayed unmatched. The CDR3 DNA is TGCAGTGCTTTATTACAGGGGGCAGATACGCAGTATTTT. It specifies CSALLQGADTQYF.

This clonotype was recorded many times. The chain joins TRBV20-1 to TRBJ2-1; 9 bases are shared with TRBD1. The CDR3 has 14 residues. Germline V gene sequence: CDR1 DFQATT, CDR2 SNEGSKA (reference sequence). The junction had 2 bases not matched to a gene; V was cut back by 5 bases and J by 0 bases. DNA of the CDR3: TGCAGTGCTGGGACAGGGAGCTCCTACAATGAGCAGTTCTTC. Its protein product is CSAGTGSSYNEQFF.

Comment on this clonotype: Mismatch with germline at one junction end may stem from a read error. V gene TRBV10-3 combines with J gene TRBJ2-7; 8 bases map to TRBD1. This CDR3 region has 15 residues. Germline CDR1 reads ENHRY; CDR2 reads SYGVKD. DNA of the CDR3: TGTGCAATCAGGGGCGGTGGCAGGGGGCTCAACGAGCAGTACTTC. Translating it yields CAIRGGGRGLNEQYF.

This clonotype has more than one count but fewer than ten. Just one base apart from a much larger clone, this may be a read error. CDR3 amino acids: CASSSLPGVGRWNEQYF. Written as DNA, the CDR3 is TGTGCCAGCAGTTCCCTCCCCGGGGTCGGGAGGTGGAACGAGCAGTACTTC. The chain employs TRBV6-5 and TRBJ2-7, with 7 bases fitting TRBD2. Trimming cost V 4 bases and J 5 bases; bases outside gene matches: 17. Germline V gene data show CDR1 as MNHEY and CDR2 as SVGAGI. The CDR3 extends over 17 amino acids.